Each of the 6 T cell receptor beta chains below was sequenced from the same sample in a study of T cells in Graves' hyperthyroidism and ophthalmopathy. TCR beta CDR3 regions were amplified from RNA. HTBI primers drove first-round RT-PCR of the TCR CDR3. TCRdb analysed the multiplex PCR reads with MiXCR anew, one entry per CDR3 protein. Of 250,000 to 300,000 distinct CDR3 sequences listed, more than 15% were seen once; the top ten hold roughly 53%. The sequencing sample was made of blood. The source of these receptors is a woman aged 60 to 75 with Graves' ophthalmopathy.

This clonotype was counted ten times or more. V gene TRBV6-1 combines with J gene TRBJ1-1, with D tentatively TRBD1 (6 bases). V was pared by 1 base and J by 5 bases, with 14 bases between. The CDR3 loop spans 15 amino acids. Germline V CDR1 and CDR2: MNHNS, SASEGT. CDR3 loop: CASSEDIGGRTEAFF. Here the CDR3 DNA reads TGTGCCAGCAGTGAAGATATAGGGGGAAGGACTGAAGCTTTCTTT.

On this clonotype: One base away lies a much larger clone, so this may be a sequencing read error. V and J are TRBV7-3 and TRBJ2-5; TRBD1 is a possible D gene (5 bases). Germline values: CDR1 SGHTA, CDR2 FQGTGA. There are 14 residues in the CDR3. CDR3 residues: CASSPLGDQEAQYF. DNA of the CDR3: TGTGCCAGCAGTCCCTTAGGGGATCAAGAGGCCCAGTACTTC. The full variable domain, in which reference TRBV7-3 and TRBJ2-5 provide the parts outside the CDR3, is GAGVSQTPSNKVTEKGKYVELRCDPISGHTALYWYRQSLGQGPEFLIYFQGTGAADDSGLPNDRFFAVRPEGSVSTLKIQRTERGDSAVYLCASSPLGDQEAQYFGPGTRLLVL.

This chain joins TRBV5-1 and TRBJ2-6; D is unresolved. The CDR3 extends over 16 amino acids. Trimming removed 0 bases at V and 1 base at J, with 8 bases between. Germline V CDR1 and CDR2: SGHRS, YFSETQ. In DNA, the CDR3 is TGCGCCAGCAGCTTGGATGGGGTTTCTGGGGCCAACGTCCTGACTTTC. Amino acids: CASSLDGVSGANVLTF.

This clonotype was found a few times. The chain is built from TRBV7-2 and TRBJ1-1, with D perhaps TRBD1 (6 bases). Germline lookup yields CDR1 SGHTA and CDR2 FQGNSA. The CDR3 is made up of 14 amino acids. Trimming cost V 0 bases and J 4 bases, with 9 bases left between them. The CDR3: CASSLAQGSTEAFF. The CDR3, as DNA: TGTGCCAGCAGCTTAGCGCAGGGGAGCACTGAAGCTTTCTTT.

This clonotype was seen ten or more times. This chain links TRBV2 with TRBJ2-7; 11 nucleotides line up with TRBD2. Germline V gene data show CDR1 as SNHLY and CDR2 as FYNNEI. J gave up 11 bases and V 5 bases, and 11 bases lay outside the gene matches. CDR3 size: 14 residues. In nucleotides, the CDR3 is TGTGCCAGCAGTTTCGGACTAGCGGGCCGACAGGAGTACTTC. Translation gives CASSFGLAGRQEYF.

This clonotype has just a few counts. The J gene is TRBJ1-2, the V gene TRBV4-3; D is uncertain. This CDR3 spans 18 amino acids. Trimming removed 3 bases from V and 4 bases from J, with 24 bases in between. Germline values: CDR1 LGHNA, CDR2 YSLEER. The CDR3 DNA sequence: TGCGCCAGCAGCCAGCATCCCCCAGGTTCCGGGCTTGGCTATGGCTACACCTTC. This codes for CASSQHPPGSGLGYGYTF.